The present T cell receptor beta chain was sequenced within a study of response to subunit inactivated influenza vaccine. MiXCR was run by TCRdb on the RT-PCR reads, yielding one entry per CDR3 protein. Of about 170,000 distinct CDR3 sequences listed, over 8.5% are singletons. This clonotype has a handful of counts. Its antigen is not known. General study points: Few new T cells, the authors suggested, are recruited by each seasonal influenza vaccination.

This CDR3 spans 15 amino acids. V was clipped by 0 bases and J by 2 bases, with 13 bases between them. Germline V gene data show CDR1 as SQVTM and CDR2 as ANQGSEA. The starting material was CD8+ T cells sorted from PBMCs, obtained less than 25 months after vaccination. The sequence was obtained from a man aged 50 to 75 who received an inactivated influenza vaccine. This chain uses TRBV29-1 with TRBJ2-5; D possibly uses TRBD1 or TRBD2 (5 bases each). The CDR3, as DNA: TGCAGCGTTGAAGAGAAGGGAGCAGGGCAAGAGACCCAGTACTTC. Its protein is CSVEEKGAGQETQYF.